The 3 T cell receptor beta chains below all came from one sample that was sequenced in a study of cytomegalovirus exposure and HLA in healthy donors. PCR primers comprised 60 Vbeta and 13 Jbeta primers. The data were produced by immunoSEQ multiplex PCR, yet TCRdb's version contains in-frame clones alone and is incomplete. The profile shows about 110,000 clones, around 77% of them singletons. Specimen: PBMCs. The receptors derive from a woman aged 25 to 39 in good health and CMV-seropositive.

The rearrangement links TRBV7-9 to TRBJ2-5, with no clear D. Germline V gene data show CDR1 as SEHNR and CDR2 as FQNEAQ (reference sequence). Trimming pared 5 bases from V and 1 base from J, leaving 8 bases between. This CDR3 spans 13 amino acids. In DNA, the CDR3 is TGTGCCAGCAGCCCTACTACCCAAGAGACCCAGTACTTC. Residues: CASSPTTQETQYF.

The CDR3 nucleotides read TGTGCTAGTGGCTCCTATCAAGTCACAGATACGCAGTATTTT. Translated: CASGSYQVTDTQYF. The chain carries TRBV12-5 and TRBJ2-3; no reliable D call. The V gene's germline CDR1 is LGHNT and CDR2 FRNRAP. The length of the CDR3 is 14 residues. Trimming stripped 6 bases from V and 2 bases from J, with 12 bases between. Complete variable domain (other parts from reference TRBV12-5 and TRBJ2-3): DARVTQTPRHKVTEMGQEVTMRCQPILGHNTVFWYRQTMMQGLELLAYFRNRAPLDDSGMPKDRFSAEMPDATLATLKIQPSEPRDSAVYFCASGSYQVTDTQYFGPGTRLTVL.

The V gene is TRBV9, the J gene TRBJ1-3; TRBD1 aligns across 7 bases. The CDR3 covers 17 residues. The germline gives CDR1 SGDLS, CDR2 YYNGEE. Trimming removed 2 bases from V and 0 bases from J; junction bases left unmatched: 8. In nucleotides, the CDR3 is TGTGCCAGCAGCGTCCGGACAGGCCTGAGCTCTGGAAACACCATATATTTT. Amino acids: CASSVRTGLSSGNTIYF.